Presented here are 21 T cell receptor beta chains from one specimen sequenced in a study of T-cell memory formation after mild COVID-19. TCRdb independently ran MiXCR on the 5' RACE reads; one entry per CDR3 protein. The table records about 180,000 distinct CDR3 sequences, approximately 16% of them present only once. The sequenced sample was PBMCs or a T cell subset sorted from them (not recorded which). Receptors were obtained from an adult woman who had mild COVID-19 (a few samples of this study predate the infection). Cell type and time point are not known.

The chain has TRBV13 and TRBJ1-1; the D is unclear. Germline V gene lookup returns CDR1 PRHDT and CDR2 FYEKMQ (reference sequence). Between the trimmed V and J ends, which lost 5 bases and 3 bases, there was a span of 16 bases. There are 15 residues in the CDR3. DNA of the CDR3: TGTGCCAGCAGCCCCATGCTGATCCGGGACACTGAAGCTTTCTTT. Translated: CASSPMLIRDTEAFF.

This clonotype appeared many times. The rearrangement uses TRBV4-2 and TRBJ1-1; D call uncertain. This CDR3 is built from 16 residues. V lost 2 bases and J 0 bases, leaving 13 bases between the germline ends. CDR1 and CDR2 (germline): LGHNA, YNFKEQ. The CDR3 DNA reads as TGTGCCAGCAGCCAACAAGCTCGAGGAATGAACACTGAAGCTTTCTTT. Translation: CASSQQARGMNTEAFF.

The count of this clonotype is one. This chain uses TRBV29-1 with TRBJ2-6; tentatively, D is TRBD1 (6 bases). The CDR3 extends over 19 amino acids. V was pared by 4 bases and J by 8 bases, with 30 bases between. Germline CDR1 is SQVTM and CDR2 is ANQGSEA. CDR3 residues: CSVGGQRGAISTGSNVLTF. The CDR3 DNA is TGCAGCGTTGGGGGTCAGAGAGGGGCGATCAGTACAGGGTCCAACGTCCTGACTTTC.

The table lists this clonotype with many counts. This chain joins TRBV4-3 and TRBJ2-1; the D gene is possibly TRBD2 (6 bases). Trimming took off 6 bases at V and 0 bases at J, with 12 bases between the two ends. CDR1 is LGHNA, CDR2 YSLEER, per germline. The CDR3 consists of 15 residues. The CDR3 loop is CASRQSSDSYNEQFF. The CDR3 region has the DNA TGCGCCAGCAGACAATCTAGCGACTCCTACAATGAGCAGTTCTTC.

This clonotype has a handful of counts. The rearrangement links TRBV6-6 to TRBJ2-3, with TRBD2 matching 9 bases. CDR1 and CDR2 from the germline V gene are MNHNY and SVGAGI (reference sequence). The junction had 10 bases not matched to a gene; V was cut back by 8 bases and J by 1 base. The CDR3 extends over 16 amino acids. CDR3 DNA: TGTGCCAGCTCCACCACTCAGCGGGGGGGCACAGATACGCAGTATTTT. It specifies CASSTTQRGGTDTQYF.

The V and J genes are TRBV20-1 and TRBJ1-2; tentatively, D is TRBD1 (6 bases). This CDR3 is built from 15 residues. Trimming cost V 3 bases and J 8 bases, with 22 bases left between them. Germline V CDR1 and CDR2: DFQATT, SNEGSKA (reference sequence). The CDR3 here is CSASVNGAGAEGYTF. For the CDR3, the DNA is TGCAGTGCTAGTGTAAACGGCGCAGGGGCGGAGGGCTACACCTTC.

This chain uses TRBV5-1 with TRBJ1-1; 11 nucleotides agree with TRBD1. Trimming removed 3 bases from V and 0 bases from J; junction bases left unmatched: 1. CDR1 and CDR2 from the germline V gene are SGHRS and YFSETQ. This CDR3 is 15 amino acids long. The CDR3 nucleotides read TGCGCCAGCAGCTGGGGACAGGGGGTGAACACTGAAGCTTTCTTT. Its translation: CASSWGQGVNTEAFF.

This clonotype occurred a few times. The V gene is TRBV7-2, the J gene TRBJ2-3; 9 bases are a match to TRBD1. Germline loops: CDR1 SGHTA, CDR2 FQGNSA. J lost 4 bases, V lost 1 base, and 3 bases had no gene match. This CDR3 is built from 15 residues. In DNA form, the CDR3 reads TGTGCCAGCAGCTTAGGGGGACAGGGCGCAGATACGCAGTATTTT. Amino acid sequence: CASSLGGQGADTQYF.

This clonotype was counted between two and nine times. The CDR3 loop is CASSDNPGGSGNTIYF. CDR3 coding DNA: TGCGCCAGCAGCGACAACCCGGGGGGCTCTGGAAACACCATATATTTT. The chain uses TRBV5-1 and TRBJ1-3, with D possibly TRBD1 on 5 matching bases. CDR1 and CDR2 from the germline V gene are SGHRS and YFSETQ. V was shortened by 4 bases and J by 0 bases, with 14 bases between the two germline ends. The CDR3 sequence is 16 residues long. Full variable domain (outside the CDR3, taken from reference TRBV5-1 and TRBJ1-3): KAGVTQTPRYLIKTRGQQVTLSCSPISGHRSVSWYQQTPGQGLQFLFEYFSETQRNKGNFPGRFSGRQFSNSRSEMNVSTLELGDSALYLCASSDNPGGSGNTIYFGEGSWLTVV.

This clonotype was observed a handful of times. The chain employs TRBV24-1 and TRBJ2-1; 10 positions agree with TRBD2. Trimming cost V 3 bases and J 7 bases; bases outside gene matches: 14. Germline CDR1 is KGHDR and CDR2 is SFDVKD. CDR3 length: 18 residues. CDR3 DNA: TGTGCCACCAGTGATCCGCCCTTAAGGGCTAGCGGGGGAAATGAGCAGTTCTTC. Its translation: CATSDPPLRASGGNEQFF.

The chain combines TRBV12-3 or TRBV12-4 with TRBJ2-7; a possible D gene is TRBD2 (5 bases). The CDR3 has 17 residues. V was cut by 4 bases and J by 0 bases, with 19 bases left in between. The CDR3 reads CASSSPQYRGSSYEQYF. The CDR3 coding sequence is TGTGCCAGCAGTTCCCCCCAGTATCGGGGATCCTCCTACGAGCAGTACTTC.

The chain recombines TRBV9 with TRBJ1-1; D is perhaps TRBD1 (5 bases). The CDR3 covers 15 residues. The germline V gene encodes CDR1 SGDLS and CDR2 YYNGEE. V lost 3 bases and J lost 4, with 16 bases in between. CDR3 in DNA: TGTGCCAGCAGCGCCCTGGGGCAGCCTAGCACTGAAGCTTTCTTT. This encodes CASSALGQPSTEAFF.

The sample holds a few counts of this clonotype. This sequence joins TRBV5-1 and TRBJ1-1; D possibly corresponds to TRBD1 (5 bases). Germline CDR1 SGHRS, CDR2 YFSETQ. Between the trimmed V and J ends, which lost 4 bases and 1 base, there was a span of 11 bases. This CDR3 comprises 14 residues. The CDR3 is CASSGAGANTEAFF. CDR3 sequence (DNA): TGCGCCAGCAGCGGGGCCGGGGCGAACACTGAAGCTTTCTTT.

The rearrangement joins TRBV7-8 to TRBJ1-6; TRBD1 matches at 7 bases. The CDR3 runs 17 residues. CDR1 SGHVS and CDR2 FQNEAQ come from the germline V gene. After removal of 3 bases from V and 9 bases from J, the junction contained 14 bases not matched to a gene. The DNA of the CDR3 is TGTGCCAGCAGCTTGAGGACAGGCTCCCTGTCTCCTTCACCCCTCCACTTT. It yields the protein CASSLRTGSLSPSPLHF.

There are a few counts of this clonotype. This chain uses TRBV24-1 with TRBJ2-7; no firm D call. Germline CDR1 reads KGHDR; CDR2 reads SFDVKD. The ends were cut back, 3 bases at V and 2 bases at J, with 16 bases in the middle. This CDR3 contains 16 residues. The chain's CDR3 is CATSDTGSAVTYEQYF. The CDR3 DNA is TGTGCCACCAGTGATACCGGTTCGGCTGTCACCTACGAGCAGTACTTC.

This clonotype was seen only a few times. The chain uses TRBV24-1 and TRBJ2-2; D is undetermined. The V gene's germline CDR1 is KGHDR and CDR2 SFDVKD. CDR3 length equals 13 residues. Trimming removed 4 bases at V and 0 bases at J, with 2 bases between. The CDR3 region is CATSEPNTGELFF. The CDR3 coding sequence is TGTGCCACCAGTGAACCGAACACCGGGGAGCTGTTTTTT.

This clonotype appeared a few times. The V call is TRBV20-1, the J call TRBJ2-3; a possible D gene is TRBD2 (7 bases). Germline V CDR1 and CDR2: DFQATT, SNEGSKA (reference sequence). The CDR3 is made up of 16 amino acids. Trimming pared 3 bases from V and 0 bases from J, leaving 16 bases between. The CDR3 bases are TGCAGTGCTAGCCACCGGGGGGCCTCCAGCACAGATACGCAGTATTTT. It yields the protein CSASHRGASSTDTQYF.

The chain recombines TRBV2 with TRBJ2-3; D possibly corresponds to TRBD2 (6 bases). Between the trimmed V and J ends, which lost 10 bases and 1 base, there was a span of 15 bases. CDR1 SNHLY and CDR2 FYNNEI come from the germline V gene. This CDR3 is built from 14 residues. For the CDR3, the DNA is TGTGCCAACCCTAGGGAGGCGGGCACAGATACGCAGTATTTT. Translated: CANPREAGTDTQYF.

This chain uses TRBV27 with TRBJ1-1; maybe TRBD1 (6 bases). The CDR3 spans 13 residues. Trimming stripped 6 bases from V and 8 bases from J, with 16 bases between. The germline V gene encodes CDR1 MNHEY and CDR2 SMNVEV (reference sequence). CDR3 nucleotide sequence: TGTGCCAGCAGATGGATACAGGGCGGGGAAGCTTTCTTT. Its protein product is CASRWIQGGEAFF.

V gene TRBV29-1 combines with J gene TRBJ1-2, with 8 bases identical to TRBD1. The CDR3 spans 14 residues. The ends lost 7 bases at V and 3 bases at J; junction bases unmatched: 10. CDR1 SQVTM and CDR2 ANQGSEA come from the germline V gene. The DNA for the CDR3 is TGCAGCGCTGTCCGCGACAGGGGTGACTATGGCTACACCTTC. Translated: CSAVRDRGDYGYTF.

The chain recombines TRBV4-1 with TRBJ2-1, with D uncertain. Looked up from germline, CDR1 is MGHRA and CDR2 is YSYEKL. Trimming took off 0 bases at V and 5 bases at J, with 11 bases between the two ends. The CDR3 sequence is 15 residues long. The CDR3 DNA is TGCGCCAGCAGCCAAGATTCTGGCAGCGACAATGAGCAGTTCTTC. Translation: CASSQDSGSDNEQFF.